This TCR beta chain originates from a study of Graves' ophthalmopathy and Graves' hyperthyroidism. General study points: Most expanded thyroid clonotypes above 0.001 frequency also appeared in blood.

Note on this clonotype: Its specificity is unknown.

TCR beta CDR3 amplification used RNA transcripts. RT-PCR with HTBI primers came first, then second-round multiplex PCR. A single record per CDR3 protein comes from TCRdb applying MiXCR to the multiplex PCR reads. The sample lists over a million distinct CDR3 sequences, about 40% occurring once. The CDR3 runs 13 residues. V dropped 8 bases and J dropped 7 bases, with 17 bases sitting between them. The germline V gene encodes CDR1 SGHDN and CDR2 FVKESK. V and J are TRBV14 and TRBJ1-2; tentatively, D is TRBD1 (5 bases). The source is an adult man with Graves' hyperthyroidism. The sequenced material came from peripheral blood or thyroid tissue (not recorded which). The DNA of the CDR3 is TGTGCCAGCTCCGACAGAGAATCATCTGGCTACACCTTC. Its translation: CASSDRESSGYTF.